This TCR beta chain appears in the sequencing data of a study of blood T cell repertoires in COVID-19. V gave up 8 bases and J gave up 0 bases, with 13 bases separating them. Germline V gene data show CDR1 as SNHLY and CDR2 as FYNNEI. This CDR3 is 14 amino acids long. The method was immunoSEQ multiplex PCR; TCRdb's version includes in-frame clones alone and lacks a portion of them. The table shows 120,000 to 150,000 clones, with 87% occurring only once. Only a few counts were recorded for this clone. Sequencing was carried out using peripheral blood. V is TRBV2 and J is TRBJ1-1; TRBD1 might be the D (5 bases). The source of this sequence is a man at least 80 years old with acute or convalescent COVID-19. CDR3 sequence: CASLQQAMNTEAFF. The CDR3 DNA reads as TGTGCCAGCCTACAACAGGCCATGAACACTGAAGCTTTCTTT.